This T cell receptor beta chain was retrieved from a study of blood T cell repertoires in COVID-19. Produced via immunoSEQ multiplex PCR; TCRdb's table is partial and in-frame only. This sample has some 150,000 clones; approximately 81% occur once, and the top ten carry 38%. There are 15 residues in the CDR3. With 9 bases removed from V and 7 bases from J, the gap between germline ends came to 26 bases. The germline V gene has CDR1 SGHRS and CDR2 YFSETQ. This sequence originates from a human donor in a cohort sampled during active COVID-19. V is TRBV5-1 and J is TRBJ2-7; D might be TRBD1 (6 bases). Material for sequencing was peripheral blood. CDR3 sequence: CATKAGHHQTGEQYF. DNA for the CDR3: TGCGCCACCAAGGCTGGCCACCATCAAACAGGGGAGCAGTACTTC.